This T cell receptor (beta chain) was identified during a study of OX40 agonist ivuxolimab in advanced cancers. About the study: Patients' therapy was ivuxolimab, an antibody that acts as an agonist of OX40 (CD134). Cohort: approximately 83% men, mean age approximately 66, aged about 23 to 80. Overall study results and limits: CD8+ T cells (on average) carried more expanded clones than CD4+ T cells.

In this sample, this clone turned up a few times. The antigen is not known. Profiling relied on immunoSEQ multiplex PCR, and the TCRdb table lists in-frame clones only, not all of them. Of tens of thousands of clones listed, about 82% are singletons. Germline lookup yields CDR1 MDHEN and CDR2 SYDVKM. V gave up 4 bases and J gave up 6 bases; unmatched junction bases: 2. The CDR3 totals 12 residues. This TCR came from an adult with an advanced solid tumor such as melanoma, head and neck, liver or kidney cancer. The sequencing used CD4+ or CD8+ T cells sorted from blood, collected in a trial of the OX40 agonist ivuxolimab. The rearrangement uses TRBV28 and TRBJ2-7; TRBD1 matches at 8 bases. The chain's CDR3 is CASSSGTGEQYF. Here the CDR3 DNA reads TGTGCCAGCAGTTCAGGGACAGGCGAGCAGTACTTC.